The clone carrying this TCR beta chain was seen a handful of times. Its antigen remains unknown. The same CDR3 can be traced to other DNA sequences in this sample. Samples came from healthy bone marrow donors. Donors were nominally healthy when sampled, though unrecorded immune exposures were likely. 13 Jbeta primers and 60 Vbeta primers were used for the PCR. Libraries were prepared by immunoSEQ multiplex PCR; TCRdb keeps only in-frame clonotypes and omits some of them. The table shows approximately 150,000 clones, with roughly 73% occurring only once. These data come from a study of cytomegalovirus exposure and HLA in healthy donors. CDR3 length: 14 residues. The germline V and J ends were trimmed by 1 base and 2 bases, with 6 bases remaining between them. The germline gives CDR1 SGHVS, CDR2 FNYEAQ. Regarding the study as a whole: Within the data, a cluster of highly shared sequence variants was likely a sequencing artifact. As was reported, the classifier diagnosed cytomegalovirus status with high specificity and sensitivity.

The sample comprised PBMCs. The gene calls are TRBV7-6 and TRBJ1-3, with D possibly TRBD1 on 6 matching bases. This sequence originates from a male donor in good health and CMV-seronegative. The CDR3 loop reads CASSLGGPGNTIYF. The CDR3 nucleotides are TGTGCCAGCAGCTTAGGGGGGCCTGGAAACACCATATATTTT. Filled out from reference TRBV7-6 and TRBJ1-3, the complete variable domain reads GAGVSQSPRYKVTKRGQDVALRCDPISGHVSLYWYRQALGQGPEFLTYFNYEAQQDKSGLPNDRFSAERPEGSISTLTIQRTEQRDSAMYRCASSLGGPGNTIYFGEGSWLTVV.